Below, one T cell receptor beta chain is given with its context. TCRdb's copy holds only in-frame clones and misses some; the assay was immunoSEQ multiplex PCR. The data contain 97,000 or so clones, just over 90% of them seen just once; the ten biggest clones take up 1.7%. The data originate from a study of blood T cell repertoires in COVID-19. At the level of the study: T cells, B-cell-depleted T cells, or PBMCs provided the cDNA or gDNA that served as material.

Trimming took 8 bases from V and 2 from J, leaving 13 bases between them. The CDR3 runs to 13 residues. CDR1 is LNHDA, CDR2 SQIVND, per germline (reference sequence). The source is a man aged 55 to 69 with acute or convalescent COVID-19. The sequenced sample consisted of peripheral blood. This chain connects TRBV19 to TRBJ2-7; D may be TRBD2 (5 bases). The CDR3 here is CASAVEVTYEQYF. The CDR3 DNA reads as TGTGCCAGTGCCGTGGAGGTTACCTACGAGCAGTACTTC.